This is a list of T cell receptor beta chains from one sample in a study of response to subunit inactivated influenza vaccine. From the RT-PCR reads, TCRdb called clonotypes with MiXCR, one entry per CDR3 protein. The top ten hold 11% of the sample, which has a few hundred thousand distinct CDR3 sequences, about 14% seen once. The sequencing here drew on PBMCs from blood, taken roughly 12 days after vaccination. These receptors were taken from a man between 50 and 59 years old who received an inactivated influenza vaccine. Each CDR3 is given with its conserved first and last residue. D genes are given only for firm matches. Clone sizes are given selectively: once, few, many, or a class where the clone is expanded.

v_gene	abundance	d_gene	j_gene	CDR3nt	CDR3aa
TRBV24-1	-	TRBD1	TRBJ2-3	TGTGCCACGGGGACAGAAACAGATACGCAGTATTTT	CATGTETDTQYF
TRBV12-3/TRBV12-4	-	TRBD2	TRBJ2-3	TGTGCCAGCAGTTTGGAACTAGCGGGAGGATTTGCAGATACGCAGTATTTT	CASSLELAGGFADTQYF
TRBV20-1	-	-	TRBJ2-7	TGCAGTGCTATGTTAAGGACGGATTCCTACGAGCAGTACTTC	CSAMLRTDSYEQYF
TRBV12-3/TRBV12-4	-	-	TRBJ1-1	TGTGCCAGCAACCCGGACCGGTTCTACACTGAAGCTTTCTTT	CASNPDRFYTEAFF
TRBV7-9	-	-	TRBJ2-3	TGTGCCAGCAGCGAAAGCAGGGGGGACACAGATACGCAGTATTTT	CASSESRGDTDTQYF
TRBV7-9	few	-	TRBJ1-4	TGTGCCAGCAGCTTAGAAACGGAGAAGAGAGAAAAACTGTTTTTT	CASSLETEKREKLFF
TRBV12-3/TRBV12-4	few	-	TRBJ1-5	TGTGCCAGCGGAAGAACTGCCAATCAGCCCCAGCATTTT	CASGRTANQPQHF
TRBV29-1	-	-	TRBJ2-1	TGCAGCGTTTCGCAGGGGATCTACAATGAGCAGTTCTTC	CSVSQGIYNEQFF
TRBV4-3	few	TRBD2	TRBJ2-3	TGCGCCAGCAGCCAAGATTCCAGCGGGGGGCTTTGGGATACGCAGTATTTT	CASSQDSSGGLWDTQYF
TRBV7-2	-	TRBD2	TRBJ2-5	TGTGCCAGCAGCTTATGGGCTAGCGGGGATTTTTGGGAGACCCAGTACTTC	CASSLWASGDFWETQYF
TRBV20-1	-	-	TRBJ1-5	TGCAGTGCTAGATCTTGGGGGGTGAATCAGCCCCAGCATTTT	CSARSWGVNQPQHF
TRBV9	few	-	TRBJ2-4	TGTGCCAGCAGCGTAGTTCCCTCGGGAAATCAGTACTTC	CASSVVPSGNQYF
TRBV7-9	-	-	TRBJ2-1	TGTGCCAGCAGCTCCCGCATAGGAAGCTCCTACAATGAGCAGTTCTTC	CASSSRIGSSYNEQFF
TRBV6-1	few	TRBD2	TRBJ2-1	TGTGCCGGCAGTTTAGTTTGGGAGGGGCAGTTCTTC	CAGSLVWEGQFF
TRBV10-3	-	-	TRBJ2-4	TGTGCCATCAGTGAGGACAGACTAGCCAAAAACATTCAGTACTTC	CAISEDRLAKNIQYF
TRBV10-3	many	-	TRBJ2-1	TGTGCCATCAGTGAAGACAATGAGCAGTTCTTC	CAISEDNEQFF
TRBV3-1	few	-	TRBJ2-1	TGTGCCAGCAGCCAACATGGGGCAGACAATGAGCAGTTCTTC	CASSQHGADNEQFF
TRBV12-3/TRBV12-4	few	-	TRBJ2-4	TGTGCCAGCAGCCCAGGGAACAAAAACATTCAGTACTTC	CASSPGNKNIQYF
TRBV11-2	-	-	TRBJ2-3	TGTGCCAGCAGCTCACTCTCAGATACGCAGTATTTT	CASSSLSDTQYF
TRBV14	-	-	TRBJ1-1	TGTGCCAGCAGCCACCTCCGGGACACTGAAGCTTTCTTT	CASSHLRDTEAFF
TRBV4-1	few	-	TRBJ1-1	TGCGCCAGCAGCCAAGAGAGACAGGCTGAAGCTTTCTTT	CASSQERQAEAFF
TRBV10-3	-	TRBD2	TRBJ2-1	TGTGCCACAGAGACTAGCCGAGATGAGCAGTTCTTC	CATETSRDEQFF
TRBV7-9	few	-	TRBJ2-5	TGTGCCAGCAGCCCCATGGGGGGTTTAAAGACCCAGTACTTC	CASSPMGGLKTQYF
TRBV10-3	-	-	TRBJ2-5	TGTGCCATCAGTGGGACGGGAGAGACCCAGTACTTC	CAISGTGETQYF
TRBV4-3	many	-	TRBJ1-5	TGCGCCAGCAGCCAAGTTCAAGGACAGCCCCAGCATTTT	CASSQVQGQPQHF
TRBV5-1	many	TRBD2	TRBJ2-1	TGCGCCAGCAGCTTGCCCAAGCGGGAGGGCCGGTACAATGAGCAGTTCTTC	CASSLPKREGRYNEQFF
TRBV5-6	few	TRBD1	TRBJ1-5	TGTGCCAGCAGCTCCACAACCGGGACAGGGACCAATCAGCCCCAGCATTTT	CASSSTTGTGTNQPQHF
TRBV7-2	few	-	TRBJ2-3	TGTGCCAGCAGCTATACCCCTAGCACAGATACGCAGTATTTT	CASSYTPSTDTQYF
TRBV5-1	-	TRBD1	TRBJ1-1	TGCGCCAGCAGCTTGGCTCCCTTAGCGGGACAGGGGATTCGGTACACTGAAGCTTTCTTT	CASSLAPLAGQGIRYTEAFF
TRBV7-9	once	TRBD1	TRBJ2-5	TGTGCCAGCAGCTTAGCGCTCTCGGACAGGCTACAAGAGACCCAGTACTTC	CASSLALSDRLQETQYF
TRBV6-1	many	TRBD1	TRBJ2-7	TGTGCCAGCAGTACCATTCTACAGGGGGTGCCTTTCTACGAGCAGTACTTC	CASSTILQGVPFYEQYF
TRBV28	few	-	TRBJ2-7	TGTGCCAGCAGTTTCGCAGGGGAGCCCTACGAGCAGTACTTC	CASSFAGEPYEQYF
TRBV7-9	-	-	TRBJ1-2	TGTGCCAGCAGCTTATACGCGGGTTTTTCTAACTATGGCTACACCTTC	CASSLYAGFSNYGYTF
TRBV15	-	TRBD2	TRBJ2-1	TGTGCCACCAGCAGTCGACTAGCGGGGCATGAGCAGTTCTTC	CATSSRLAGHEQFF
TRBV20-1	few	-	TRBJ1-2	TGCAGTGCTAGAACCAGGACTTTTGGCTACACCTTC	CSARTRTFGYTF
TRBV6-4	-	TRBD2	TRBJ2-5	TGTGCCAGCATGGGGACTAGCGGGTTCCAAGAGACCCAGTACTTC	CASMGTSGFQETQYF